Listed below are T cell receptor beta chains from one sample, sequenced in a study of T cell repertoires in cytomegalovirus infection. In TCRdb, the reads were re-called with MiXCR into one record per CDR3 protein. The top ten clones hold around 2.7% of a sample with fewer than 200,000 distinct CDR3 sequences, roughly 19% of them seen once. The specimen sequenced was PBMCs. The receptors were sampled from a human donor in good health (CMV status not recorded). Some clones in this sample may be carry-over from other donors' samples. Both conserved end residues are part of each CDR3. A D gene is named only where the DNA matches it firmly. Not all rows give a size; the values are once, few, many and, for expanded clones, a class.

>TRBJ1-2|-|-|TRBV11-3
CASSRGTASSHGYTF
TGTGCCAGCAGCCGAGGGACGGCTTCGAGTCATGGCTACACCTTC
>TRBJ2-1|-|many|TRBV7-2
CASSLVGRRRGGNEQFF
TGTGCCAGCAGCTTAGTGGGGCGGCGCCGTGGGGGGAATGAGCAGTTCTTC
>TRBJ1-1|-|-|TRBV6-2/TRBV6-3
CASTTGLRAEAFF
TGTGCCAGCACTACGGGGTTGAGGGCTGAAGCTTTCTTT
>TRBJ1-2|-|many|TRBV7-2
CASSPGRVYGYTF
TGTGCCAGCAGCCCTGGACGGGTCTATGGCTACACCTTC
>TRBJ1-1|-|-|TRBV20-1
CSARVQGTEAFF
TGCAGTGCTAGAGTGCAGGGGACTGAAGCTTTCTTT
>TRBJ1-1|-|few|TRBV6-5
CASTNLSPGTEAFF
TGTGCCAGCACTAACCTCTCCCCCGGTACTGAAGCTTTCTTT
>TRBJ2-7|-|few|TRBV28
CASSFSSGTYEQYF
TGTGCCAGCAGTTTCAGCTCGGGTACCTACGAGCAGTACTTC
>TRBJ2-2|-|many|TRBV7-8
CASSLLGVTGELFF
TGTGCCAGCAGCTTATTGGGCGTCACCGGGGAGCTGTTTTTT
>TRBJ1-3|TRBD1|-|TRBV28
CASSDGQGAPDGNTIYF
TGTGCCAGTAGCGATGGACAGGGGGCGCCGGACGGAAACACCATATATTTT
>TRBJ1-2|-|few|TRBV20-1
CSARGRTPANYGYTF
TGCAGTGCTAGAGGCCGGACCCCAGCTAACTATGGCTACACCTTC
>TRBJ2-6|TRBD1|-|TRBV5-1
CASSGGTGGSMSGANVLTF
TGCGCCAGCAGCGGGGGGACAGGGGGCAGTATGTCTGGGGCCAACGTCCTGACTTTC
>TRBJ1-6|-|-|TRBV4-2
CASSQGPGAASPLHF
TGTGCCAGCAGCCAAGGTCCGGGGGCGGCGTCACCCCTCCACTTT
>TRBJ1-1|-|-|TRBV7-2
CASSSHRGQNTEAFF
TGTGCCAGCAGCAGCCATAGGGGACAGAACACTGAAGCTTTCTTT